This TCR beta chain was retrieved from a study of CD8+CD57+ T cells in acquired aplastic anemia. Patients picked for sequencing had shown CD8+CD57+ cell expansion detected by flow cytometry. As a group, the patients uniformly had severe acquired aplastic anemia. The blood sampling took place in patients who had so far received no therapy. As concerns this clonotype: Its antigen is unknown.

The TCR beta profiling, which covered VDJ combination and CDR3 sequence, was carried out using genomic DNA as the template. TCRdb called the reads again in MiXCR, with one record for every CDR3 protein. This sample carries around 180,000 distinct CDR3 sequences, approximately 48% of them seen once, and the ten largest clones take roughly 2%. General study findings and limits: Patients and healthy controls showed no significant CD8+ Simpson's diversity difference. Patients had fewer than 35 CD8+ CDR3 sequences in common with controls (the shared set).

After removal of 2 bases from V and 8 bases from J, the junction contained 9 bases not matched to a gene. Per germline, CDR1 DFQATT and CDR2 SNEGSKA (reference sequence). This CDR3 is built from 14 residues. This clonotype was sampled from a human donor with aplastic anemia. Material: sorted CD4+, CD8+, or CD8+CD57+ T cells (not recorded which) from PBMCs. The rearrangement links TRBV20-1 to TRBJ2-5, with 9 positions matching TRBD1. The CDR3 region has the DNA TGCAGTGCTAGACCCGGGACAGGGTACGGTACCCAGTACTTC. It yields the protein CSARPGTGYGTQYF.